This T cell receptor (beta chain) was identified in a study of metastatic and nonmetastatic thyroid tumors. Study background: Samples came from malignant and benign thyroid patients, and repertoires were compared across blood and tumor or nodule tissue. Findings of the study overall: Patients with malignant thyroid tumors reportedly had significantly higher TCR beta diversity than those with benign nodules, in blood and tumor.

In the source study's methods: A classifier of distant metastasis in papillary thyroid cancer was built from CDR3 differences (across clinicopathological groups). Using MiXCR, TCRdb reanalyzed the PCR reads. The V and J calls come from TCRdb's annotation, not from the publication. The repertoire holds tens of thousands of clones, with less than 60% as singletons. Unmatched junction bases numbered 5, after V lost 4 bases and J lost 4 bases. Germline CDR1 reads MNHNS; CDR2 reads SASEGT. The CDR3 has 15 residues. No patient had received any treatment before thyroid surgery. In regard to this clone: Its target is not known.

V usage is TRBV6-1 and J usage is TRBJ2-3; 10 bases map to TRBD2. The sample was tumor tissue. This clonotype was sampled from a male donor with papillary thyroid cancer or a benign thyroid nodule (not recorded which). Some clones in this sample may be carry-over from other donors' samples. In DNA, the CDR3 is TGTGCCAGCAGTGGGACAGCGGGAGGGCCAGATACGCAGTATTTT. Translation gives CASSGTAGGPDTQYF.